This is a list of T cell receptor beta chains from one sample in a study of blood T cell repertoires in COVID-19. Using immunoSEQ multiplex PCR, the repertoire was profiled, and TCRdb retains in-frame clones only, with some absent. Counted here are 170,000 or so clones, approximately 81% occurring once; the ten biggest clones make up 13% to 15%. Source material: peripheral blood. The receptors derive from a man aged 18 to 35 with active or convalescent COVID-19. The CDR3 runs from the conserved cysteine through the conserved F or W. Fields, in order: J gene, V gene, clone size, D gene, CDR3 protein, CDR3 DNA. A D gene is named only where the DNA matches it firmly. For some rows the clone size is stated as once, few or many, or as a class when expanded; others skip it.

TRBJ2-3 TRBV9 NA TRBD2 CASSITSSGAPSTDTQYF TGTGCCAGCAGCATTACCTCTAGCGGTGCCCCTAGCACAGATACGCAGTATTTT
TRBJ2-2 TRBV7-2 NA TRBD1 CASSLRGRDTGELFF TGTGCCAGCAGCCTCAGGGGGCGGGACACCGGGGAGCTGTTTTTT
TRBJ2-1 TRBV14 NA TRBD2 CASSPMGLAGFNEQFF TGTGCCAGCAGCCCCATGGGACTAGCGGGATTCAATGAGCAGTTCTTC
TRBJ2-5 TRBV5-1 NA TRBD2 CASSLGTNQETQYF TGCGCCAGCAGCCTGGGGACTAACCAAGAGACCCAGTACTTC
TRBJ2-7 TRBV7-2 once NA CASSLGFRGNTYEQYF TGTGCCAGCAGCTTAGGCTTCAGAGGGAATACCTACGAGCAGTACTTC
TRBJ1-1 TRBV5-4 NA TRBD1 CASSPDRGDTEAFF TGTGCCAGCAGTCCAGACAGGGGAGACACTGAAGCTTTCTTT
TRBJ1-2 TRBV29-1 NA TRBD1 CSVEDSQGAGYTF TGCAGCGTTGAAGATAGTCAGGGGGCTGGCTACACCTTC
TRBJ1-1 TRBV6-5 NA NA CASSPHMNTEAFF TGTGCCAGCAGTCCACACATGAACACTGAAGCTTTCTTT
TRBJ2-1 TRBV11-3 NA TRBD1 CASSLRDSLDEQFF TGTGCCAGCAGCTTACGGGACAGTCTCGATGAGCAGTTCTTC
TRBJ1-1 TRBV6-5 NA TRBD1 CASSSDRVGTEAFF TGTGCCAGCAGTTCGGACAGGGTGGGAACTGAAGCTTTCTTT
TRBJ2-1 TRBV2 few TRBD1 CASRRQGKNEQFF TGTGCCAGCAGGCGACAGGGTAAAAATGAGCAGTTCTTC
TRBJ2-2 TRBV5-4 NA TRBD1 CASSLGQGGTGELFF TGTGCCAGCAGCCTAGGACAGGGAGGCACCGGGGAGCTGTTTTTT
TRBJ2-2 TRBV7-2 NA NA CASSLTVTANTGELFF TGTGCCAGCAGCTTAACGGTGACAGCGAACACCGGGGAGCTGTTTTTT
TRBJ2-7 TRBV3-1/TRBV3-2 NA TRBD2 CASSQLAGAYEQYF TGTGCCAGCAGCCAACTAGCGGGGGCCTACGAGCAGTACTTC
TRBJ2-3 TRBV5-4 once TRBD2 CASSPRPGTSGGALDTQYF TGTGCCAGCAGCCCACGTCCCGGGACTAGCGGGGGGGCCCTAGATACGCAGTATTTT
TRBJ2-5 TRBV29-1 NA NA CSVETAIETQYF TGCAGCGTTGAAACAGCTATAGAGACCCAGTACTTC
TRBJ2-7 TRBV6-5 once TRBD2 CATQPAGPTYEQYF TGTGCCACCCAACCAGCGGGGCCAACCTACGAGCAGTACTTC
TRBJ2-7 TRBV28 NA NA CASSPSESYEQYF TGTGCCAGCAGCCCTAGCGAGTCCTACGAGCAGTACTTC
TRBJ2-5 TRBV18 NA TRBD1 CASSPDRDQETQYF TGTGCCAGCTCACCGGACAGGGACCAAGAGACCCAGTACTTC
TRBJ1-5 TRBV7-2 NA TRBD1 CASSSTGVQPQHF TGTGCCAGCAGCTCGACAGGGGTGCAGCCCCAGCATTTT
TRBJ1-1 TRBV10-3 NA TRBD1 CAISEWGQSRQIEAFF TGTGCCATCAGTGAGTGGGGACAGTCCCGGCAAATAGAAGCTTTCTTT
TRBJ2-5 TRBV7-2 NA TRBD2 CASSLAGTNQETQYF TGTGCCAGCAGCTTAGCTGGGACTAATCAAGAGACCCAGTACTTC
TRBJ1-5 TRBV2 NA NA CASSKGQNQPQHF TGTGCCAGCAGCAAAGGACAGAATCAGCCCCAGCATTTT
TRBJ2-5 TRBV30 NA TRBD2 CAWSAGTSGSIKTQYF TGTGCCTGGAGTGCCGGGACTAGCGGGAGTATAAAGACCCAGTACTTC
TRBJ2-7 TRBV6-6 NA TRBD2 CASRAGASGYEQYF TGTGCCAGCAGGGCCGGAGCTAGCGGCTACGAGCAGTACTTC
TRBJ1-3 TRBV7-8 NA NA CASSLKGRPTAGGNTIYF TGTGCCAGCAGCTTAAAGGGCAGGCCAACTGCGGGAGGAAACACCATATATTTT
TRBJ1-4 TRBV5-5 NA NA CASSFVTTNEKLFF TGTGCCAGCAGCTTTGTTACAACTAATGAAAAACTGTTTTTT
TRBJ2-3 TRBV7-9 NA TRBD2 CASSLEQRESTDTQYF TGTGCCAGCAGCTTAGAACAGCGGGAGAGCACAGATACGCAGTATTTT
TRBJ2-1 TRBV6-1 NA NA CASSEFYEQFF TGTGCCAGCAGTGAATTCTATGAGCAGTTCTTC
TRBJ2-3 TRBV6-5 NA NA CASSFRQADTQYF TGTGCCAGCAGTTTTCGACAGGCAGATACGCAGTATTTT
TRBJ1-1 TRBV2 NA NA CASSEFVTGNTEAFF TGTGCCAGCAGTGAATTTGTGACAGGGAACACTGAAGCTTTCTTT
TRBJ1-5 TRBV19 NA NA CASSIDFVGRNSNQPQHF TGTGCCAGTAGTATAGATTTTGTGGGGAGAAATAGCAATCAGCCCCAGCATTTT
TRBJ1-5 TRBV24-1 NA TRBD1 CATSAGQGINQPQHF TGTGCCACCAGTGCAGGACAGGGGATCAATCAGCCCCAGCATTTT
TRBJ2-3 TRBV25-1 NA NA CASSDFLRGGTDTQYF TGTGCCAGCAGTGACTTTCTCCGGGGTGGCACAGATACGCAGTATTTT
TRBJ2-1 TRBV4-3 NA TRBD1 CASSQGTGDYNEQFF TGCGCCAGCAGCCAAGGCACAGGGGACTACAATGAGCAGTTCTTC
TRBJ1-3 TRBV4-2 NA NA CASSHKEGSSGQIISGNTIYF TGTGCCAGCAGCCATAAAGAAGGTTCCTCGGGACAAATCATCTCTGGAAACACCATATATTTT
TRBJ2-3 TRBV27 NA NA CASSLRVVSTDTQYF TGTGCCAGCAGTTTACGGGTCGTGAGCACAGATACGCAGTATTTT
TRBJ2-1 TRBV11-1 NA TRBD2 CASGAGGSYNEQFF TGTGCCAGCGGAGCGGGGGGCTCCTACAATGAGCAGTTCTTC
TRBJ2-3 TRBV19 NA TRBD2 CASSPIAGISGSTDTQYF TGTGCCAGTAGTCCGATAGCGGGGATTAGCGGGAGCACAGATACGCAGTATTTT
TRBJ1-2 TRBV7-2 NA NA CASSSPAGYGYTF TGTGCCAGCAGCTCCCCGGCAGGGTATGGCTACACCTTC
TRBJ2-3 TRBV5-1 once TRBD2 CASSPEGGTSGGEQDTQYF TGCGCCAGCAGCCCGGAGGGCGGGACTAGCGGCGGGGAGCAAGATACGCAGTATTTT
TRBJ2-5 TRBV4-1 NA NA CASSQVPMLQETQYF TGCGCCAGCAGCCAAGTACCTATGTTACAAGAGACCCAGTACTTC
TRBJ1-4 TRBV18 NA TRBD1 CASSLGQGFEKLFF TGTGCCAGCTCACTCGGACAGGGCTTTGAAAAACTGTTTTTT
TRBJ2-7 TRBV30 once NA CAWSIGRQGRLYEQYF TGTGCCTGGAGTATAGGCCGGCAGGGGAGACTTTACGAGCAGTACTTC
TRBJ2-1 TRBV5-5 NA TRBD2 CASSLAPGLAAYNEQFF TGTGCCAGCAGCTTGGCCCCTGGACTAGCAGCCTACAATGAGCAGTTCTTC
TRBJ1-1 TRBV15 NA NA CATSRELVRVLNTEAFF TGTGCCACCAGCAGAGAACTTGTCCGGGTATTGAACACTGAAGCTTTCTTT
TRBJ1-1 TRBV25-1 NA NA CASRGQGEAFF TGTGCCAGCCGAGGACAAGGTGAAGCTTTCTTT
TRBJ1-2 TRBV29-1 NA NA CSVEPAGSPGGYTF TGCAGCGTTGAGCCTGCAGGGTCCCCTGGTGGCTACACCTTC
TRBJ2-6 TRBV27 NA NA CASSPARATSGANVLTF TGTGCCAGCAGCCCCGCCAGGGCCACCTCTGGGGCCAACGTCCTGACTTTC
TRBJ2-7 TRBV13 once TRBD2 CASSRTSGGAWTYEQYF TGTGCCAGCAGCAGGACTAGCGGGGGGGCCTGGACCTACGAGCAGTACTTC
TRBJ1-1 TRBV6-1 NA NA CASSELRQGNTEAFF TGTGCCAGCAGTGAACTTCGGCAGGGGAACACTGAAGCTTTCTTT
TRBJ2-2 TRBV4-1 NA NA CASSQDPRIGWVSGELFF TGCGCCAGCAGCCAAGATCCGCGAATCGGGTGGGTGTCCGGGGAGCTGTTTTTT
TRBJ2-5 TRBV7-9 once NA CASSLDSAETQYF TGTGCCAGCAGCTTAGATTCTGCGGAGACCCAGTACTTC
TRBJ2-7 TRBV27 NA NA CASSLRLGTTRDEQYF TGTGCCAGCAGTTTGCGCCTCGGGACAACCCGGGACGAGCAGTACTTC
TRBJ1-5 TRBV30 NA TRBD1 CAFDQGVNQPQHF TGTGCCTTCGACCAGGGGGTGAATCAGCCCCAGCATTTT
TRBJ1-1 TRBV3-1/TRBV3-2 NA NA CASSQGGVGNTEAFF TGTGCCAGCAGCCAAGGGGGGGTGGGGAACACTGAAGCTTTCTTT
TRBJ2-7 TRBV7-2 NA NA CASSLGLGSGQYF TGTGCCAGCAGCTTAGGTCTGGGGAGCGGGCAGTACTTC
TRBJ2-3 TRBV6-4 NA NA CASRDDRDTQYF TGTGCCAGCAGAGACGACAGAGATACGCAGTATTTT